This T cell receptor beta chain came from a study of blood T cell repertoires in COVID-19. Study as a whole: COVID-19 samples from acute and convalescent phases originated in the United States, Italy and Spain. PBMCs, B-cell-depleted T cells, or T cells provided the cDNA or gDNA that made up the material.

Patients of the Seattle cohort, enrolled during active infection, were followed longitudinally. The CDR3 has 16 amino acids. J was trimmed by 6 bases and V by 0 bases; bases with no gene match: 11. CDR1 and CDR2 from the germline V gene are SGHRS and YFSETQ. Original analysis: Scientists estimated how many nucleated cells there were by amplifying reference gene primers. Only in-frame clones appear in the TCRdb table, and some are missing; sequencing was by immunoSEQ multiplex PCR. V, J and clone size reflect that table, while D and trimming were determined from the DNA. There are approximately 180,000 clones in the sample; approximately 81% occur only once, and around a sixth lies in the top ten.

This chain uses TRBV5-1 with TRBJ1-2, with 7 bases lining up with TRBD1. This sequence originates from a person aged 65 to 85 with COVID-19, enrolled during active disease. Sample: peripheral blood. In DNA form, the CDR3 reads TGCGCCAGCAGCTTGGATTCGGGGCAGGGGGGCAATGGCTACACCTTC. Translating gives CASSLDSGQGGNGYTF.